These 15 T cell receptor beta chains came from one sample sequenced in a study of shared clonotypes between healthy human individuals. Clones were sequenced by immunoSEQ multiplex PCR, and TCRdb holds only the in-frame ones, with some missing. The table records 2 million to 2.5 million clones, 90% to 96% of them present only once. Sequenced material: naive CD4+ T cells sorted from blood. Subset reported: CD45RA+ positively selected. The origin of the receptors is a man younger than 35 in good health.

The rearrangement uses TRBV5-1 and TRBJ2-7; 7 bases are a match to TRBD1. V lost 4 bases and J lost 3; bases outside the gene matches: 4. Germline CDR1 and CDR2: SGHRS and YFSETQ. The CDR3 contains 13 residues. The CDR3 here is CASSPDRVYEQYF. The CDR3 bases are TGCGCCAGCAGCCCAGACAGGGTCTACGAGCAGTACTTC.

This clone was seen a single time. The V call is TRBV21-1, the J call TRBJ1-6; the table's D call TRBD1 went unverified against the DNA. TRBV21-1 is termed a pseudogene. There are 18 residues in the CDR3. CDR3 in DNA: TGTGCCACCAAGCGGGACAGGGACCCCCCGGGATATAATTCACCCCTCCACTTT. Translating it yields CATKRDRDPPGYNSPLHF.

This chain uses TRBV7-2 with TRBJ2-1; either TRBD1 or TRBD2 may supply D (5 bases each). V lost 0 bases and J 9 bases, leaving 24 bases between the germline ends. The CDR3 spans 18 residues. CDR1 is SGHTA and CDR2 is FQGNSA in the germline V gene. The CDR3, as DNA: TGTGCCAGCAGCTTAGCTCTAGGGTGGGACGGCCCCTTGGGTGAGCAGTTCTTC. Translating gives CASSLALGWDGPLGEQFF.

The chain combines TRBV5-1 with TRBJ2-3, with D maybe TRBD1 (6 bases). Germline V lookup: CDR1 SGHRS, CDR2 YFSETQ. Trimming took 5 bases from V and 2 from J, leaving 15 bases between them. This CDR3 region has 15 residues. CDR3 sequence: CASSQGNPTTDTQYF. For the CDR3, the DNA is TGCGCCAGCAGTCAGGGGAACCCCACCACAGATACGCAGTATTTT.

A single count supports this clone. V and J are TRBV15 and TRBJ2-1; perhaps TRBD2 as D (6 bases). The CDR3 runs to 15 residues. Germline assignment: CDR1 LNHNV and CDR2 YYDKDF (reference sequence). The V gene lost 1 base and the J gene lost 8 bases, with 15 bases spanning the gap. Here the CDR3 reads CATSRGAGISYEQFF. The CDR3 bases are TGTGCCACCAGCAGAGGGGCGGGAATTAGTTATGAGCAGTTCTTC.

The chain combines TRBV7-9 with TRBJ1-4, with TRBD1 identical over 9 bases. The CDR3 has 15 amino acids. The trim removed 5 bases at V and 7 bases at J, leaving 8 bases unmatched. Germline CDR1 is SEHNR and CDR2 is FQNEAQ (reference sequence). The CDR3 is CASSPGDRVGEKLFF. Here the CDR3 DNA reads TGTGCCAGCAGCCCTGGGGACAGGGTGGGTGAAAAACTGTTTTTT.

This sequence joins TRBV6-4 and TRBJ2-3; TRBD1 might be the D (7 bases). Trimming pared 2 bases from V and 0 bases from J, leaving 9 bases between. Germline V CDR1 and CDR2: MRHNA, SNTAGT. This CDR3 comprises 15 residues. The CDR3 coding sequence is TGTGCCAGCAGTGACCCAGGGGGGAGCACAGATACGCAGTATTTT. The encoded protein is CASSDPGGSTDTQYF.

The V gene is TRBV7-9, the J gene TRBJ1-5, with 7 nucleotides matching TRBD1. Trimming removed 5 bases from V and 5 bases from J; junction bases left unmatched: 6. CDR3 length: 14 residues. Germline CDR1 reads SEHNR; CDR2 reads FQNEAQ (reference sequence). The CDR3 region has the DNA TGTGCCAGCAGCCCGGACAGGCCTGATCAGCCCCAGCATTTT. Translation: CASSPDRPDQPQHF.

The J gene is TRBJ1-5, the V gene TRBV30; no firm D call. This CDR3 is 14 amino acids long. V gave up 4 bases and J gave up 6 bases, with 16 bases separating them. Germline V gives CDR1 GTSNPN, CDR2 SVGIG (reference sequence). CDR3: CAWNKGGYGQPQHF. The CDR3 DNA is TGTGCCTGGAACAAAGGAGGGTATGGTCAGCCCCAGCATTTT.

Worth noting for this clone: This CDR3 is also generated by other DNA sequences in the sample. The genes are TRBV5-1 and TRBJ2-3, with TRBD1 identical over 7 bases. CDR1 is SGHRS and CDR2 is YFSETQ in the germline V gene. The J segment lost 3 bases and the V segment lost 4 bases, leaving 5 bases of the junction unmatched. The CDR3 extends over 14 amino acids. CDR3 in DNA: TGCGCCAGCAGCCTCGGACAGGAGACAGATACGCAGTATTTT. Encoded protein: CASSLGQETDTQYF.

A word on this clone: One junction end does not reproduce the germline sequence, and a read error may be involved. The chain is built from TRBV7-7 and TRBJ2-5, with 12 bases lining up with TRBD2. Per the germline V gene, CDR1 is SSHAT and CDR2 is FNYEAQ (reference sequence). CDR3 length equals 15 residues. DNA of the CDR3: TGTGCTAGCAGCTCTAGCGGGAGGGCCTTAGGGACCCAGTACTTC. Translating gives CASSSSGRALGTQYF.

The chain recombines TRBV5-1 with TRBJ2-7; D might be TRBD1 (6 bases). Trimming cost V 4 bases and J 2 bases, with 19 bases left between them. This CDR3 is 16 amino acids long. Germline CDR1 is SGHRS and CDR2 is YFSETQ. As DNA, the CDR3 is TGCGCCAGCAGCCTAGCCGCGACAGGACAAACCTACGAGCAGTACTTC. Its protein is CASSLAATGQTYEQYF.

This rearrangement joins TRBV27 to TRBJ2-2; 10 bases are shared with TRBD2. V trimming: 7 bases; J trimming: 4 bases; junction bases outside the gene matches: 6. This CDR3 spans 15 amino acids. Germline V gene data show CDR1 as MNHEY and CDR2 as SMNVEV (reference sequence). The CDR3 DNA reads TGTGCCAGCAACCAAGCGGGAGGGAGCACCGGGGAGCTGTTTTTT. Its protein product is CASNQAGGSTGELFF.

The chain employs TRBV4-1 and TRBJ2-5; 8 bases map to TRBD1. The CDR3 is 15 amino acids. CDR1 is MGHRA, CDR2 YSYEKL, per germline. V gave up 1 base and J gave up 5 bases; unmatched junction bases: 6. CDR3 sequence: CASSQGQGPGETQYF. The CDR3 DNA sequence: TGCGCCAGCAGCCAAGGACAGGGGCCCGGCGAGACCCAGTACTTC.

As concerns this clone: Different DNA sequences within this sample yield the same CDR3. V gene TRBV6-5 combines with J gene TRBJ2-7, with 9 bases aligning to TRBD1. Trimming at V came to 2 bases and at J to 1 base, leaving 3 bases not matched to a gene. This CDR3 has 15 residues. Germline V CDR1 and CDR2: MNHEY, SVGAGI. CDR3 amino acids: CASSYDGTGSYEQYF. The CDR3 bases are TGTGCCAGCAGTTACGATGGGACAGGGTCCTACGAGCAGTACTTC.